This TCR beta chain stems from a study of glioma-infiltrating T cells. Using RNA template, CDR3s of TCR alpha and beta were amplified with iRepertoire arm-PCR. From the multiplex PCR reads, TCRdb called clonotypes with MiXCR, one entry per CDR3 protein. Of approximately 190,000 distinct CDR3 sequences in the sample, more than 25% were seen once. Trimming removed 0 bases at V and 2 bases at J, with 17 bases between. From germline, CDR1 is LGHNA and CDR2 YSLEER. CDR3 length equals 17 residues. This clonotype was detected many times. The rearrangement links TRBV4-3 to TRBJ2-7; D call uncertain. The receptor comes from a human donor with low-grade glioma or glioblastoma, undergoing nonglioma brain surgery, or in good health (not recorded which). The specimen was glioma tissue, nonneoplastic brain tissue, or PBMCs (not recorded which). The CDR3 loop reads CASSQDTPASYPYEQYF. The CDR3 DNA is TGCGCCAGCAGCCAAGATACTCCAGCGTCATATCCCTACGAGCAGTACTTC.